Below, 24 T cell receptor beta chains from the same sample are listed, as sequenced in a study of OX40 agonist ivuxolimab in advanced cancers. Profiled with immunoSEQ multiplex PCR; TCRdb holds only in-frame clones, not every one. The data hold over 70,000 clones, with just under 90% observed a single time. The source material was CD4+ or CD8+ T cells sorted from blood, sampled in a trial of the OX40 agonist ivuxolimab. The origin of the receptors is an adult with an advanced solid tumor such as melanoma, head and neck, liver or kidney cancer.

The CDR3 region is CASTGPPPSGRAMYEQFF. For the CDR3, the DNA is TGTGCCAGCACCGGTCCACCCCCGAGCGGGAGGGCCATGTATGAGCAGTTCTTC. The chain combines TRBV7-9 with TRBJ2-1; 10 bases map to TRBD2. Germline V gives CDR1 SEHNR, CDR2 FQNEAQ (reference sequence). The CDR3 spans 18 residues. The junction had 20 bases not matched to a gene; V was cut back by 7 bases and J by 8 bases.

The V and J genes are TRBV6-5 and TRBJ2-7; 7 bases map to TRBD1. This CDR3 has 16 residues. Unmatched junction bases numbered 7, after V lost 0 bases and J lost 2 bases. CDR1 is MNHEY, CDR2 SVGAGI, per germline. The CDR3 sequence: CASSYSIYRGAYEQYF. DNA of the CDR3: TGTGCCAGCAGTTACTCAATATACAGGGGAGCCTACGAGCAGTACTTC.

The V call is TRBV7-9, the J call TRBJ2-7; 7 bases are shared with TRBD1. J was trimmed by 4 bases and V by 2 bases; bases with no gene match: 8. This CDR3 is built from 15 residues. Germline CDR1 is SEHNR and CDR2 is FQNEAQ (reference sequence). DNA for the CDR3: TGTGCCAGCAGCTTATTCCCAAGACAGGGATACGAGCAGTACTTC. This encodes CASSLFPRQGYEQYF.

The chain recombines TRBV10-3 with TRBJ2-7, with D tentatively TRBD1 or TRBD2 (5 bases each). Germline V gene data show CDR1 as ENHRY and CDR2 as SYGVKD. This CDR3 is built from 14 residues. The V gene lost 10 bases and the J gene lost 4 bases, with 20 bases spanning the gap. CDR3 nucleotides: TGTGCCACCGCATGGACGGGGACCTCATACGAGCAGTACTTC. This gives the protein CATAWTGTSYEQYF.

A single count supports this clone. This chain uses TRBV4-1 with TRBJ2-5; D tentatively reads TRBD1 or TRBD2 (5 bases each). The V gene's germline CDR1 is MGHRA and CDR2 YSYEKL. V gave up 4 bases and J gave up 4 bases, with 16 bases separating them. The CDR3 has 15 amino acids. DNA for the CDR3: TGCGCCAGCAGCCCCTCTCCAGGGACGGCAGAGACCCAGTACTTC. Translation gives CASSPSPGTAETQYF.

The chain uses TRBV7-8 and TRBJ2-7; D might be TRBD2 (5 bases). Germline V CDR1 and CDR2: SGHVS, FQNEAQ. This CDR3 contains 14 residues. V lost 4 bases, J lost 7 bases, and 17 bases lay in between. The CDR3 protein is CASSSTLGWREQYF. For the CDR3, the DNA is TGTGCCAGCAGCTCAACCCTTGGTTGGAGGGAGCAGTACTTC.

The chain links TRBV6-5 to TRBJ1-2; TRBD1 is a possible D gene (5 bases). Germline V gene sequence: CDR1 MNHEY, CDR2 SVGAGI. CDR3 length: 15 amino acids. Trimming took 6 bases from V and 4 from J, leaving 18 bases between them. The CDR3 DNA reads TGTGCCAGCAGATCCTACGGGGGTAACTCCTATGGCTACACCTTC. Protein product: CASRSYGGNSYGYTF.

The chain recombines TRBV6-1 with TRBJ1-2; TRBD1 might be the D (5 bases). Germline V CDR1 and CDR2: MNHNS, SASEGT. The V end lost 5 bases, the J end lost 2 bases, and 12 bases lay between the germline ends. This CDR3 comprises 14 residues. The CDR3 sequence is CASSPPDRNYGYTF. The CDR3, as DNA: TGTGCCAGCAGTCCCCCTGACAGAAACTATGGCTACACCTTC.

CDR3: CASSLKRGFSYEQYF. The CDR3 DNA is TGTGCCAGCAGCTTGAAGCGGGGGTTCTCCTACGAGCAGTACTTC. The chain has TRBV7-6 and TRBJ2-7; 8 bases match TRBD2. Germline assignment: CDR1 SGHVS and CDR2 FNYEAQ. This CDR3 region has 15 residues. V shed 3 bases and J 0 bases; nucleotides not matched to a gene: 4. Drawing the rest from reference TRBV7-6 and TRBJ2-7, the complete variable domain is GAGVSQSPRYKVTKRGQDVALRCDPISGHVSLYWYRQALGQGPEFLTYFNYEAQQDKSGLPNDRFSAERPEGSISTLTIQRTEQRDSAMYRCASSLKRGFSYEQYFGPGTRLTVT.

V gene TRBV7-9 combines with J gene TRBJ1-4; D call uncertain. With 6 bases removed from V and 0 bases from J, the gap between germline ends came to 14 bases. In germline, CDR1 is SEHNR, CDR2 FQNEAQ (reference sequence). The CDR3 has 16 residues. CDR3 amino acids: CASREAAGATNEKLFF. The CDR3 DNA reads TGTGCCAGCAGGGAGGCTGCCGGAGCAACTAATGAAAAACTGTTTTTT.

The genes are TRBV27 and TRBJ2-7, with a tentative D call TRBD1 (6 bases). V gave up 6 bases and J gave up 1 base, with 7 bases separating them. Germline lookup yields CDR1 MNHEY and CDR2 SMNVEV (reference sequence). This CDR3 region has 12 residues. CDR3 sequence: CASRDRSYEQYF. The DNA for the CDR3 is TGTGCCAGCAGGGACAGATCCTACGAGCAGTACTTC.

In DNA form, the CDR3 reads TGTGCCAGCAGCTCCGGGACAGGGGAGTTCTTC. This gives the protein CASSSGTGEFF. J is TRBJ2-1 and V is TRBV11-2; 10 bases are a match to TRBD1. Per the germline V gene, CDR1 is SGHAT and CDR2 is FQNNGV. The junction had 2 bases not matched to a gene; V was cut back by 4 bases and J by 14 bases. The CDR3 is 11 amino acids.

This clone was picked up one time. V and J are TRBV29-1 and TRBJ1-2; possibly TRBD1 for D (5 bases). The CDR3 is 13 residues long. Germline values: CDR1 SQVTM, CDR2 ANQGSEA. V lost 1 base and J 5 bases, leaving 11 bases between the germline ends. DNA of the CDR3: TGCAGCGTTGAAGCGGGGCGGGGGTATGGCTACACCTTC. It specifies CSVEAGRGYGYTF.

This clone was seen just once. The J gene is TRBJ2-1, the V gene TRBV14; D gene uncertain. This CDR3 comprises 12 residues. Germline V lookup: CDR1 SGHDN, CDR2 FVKESK. V was pared by 8 bases and J by 4 bases, with 9 bases between. The CDR3: CASGVGYNEQFF. In DNA, the CDR3 is TGTGCCAGCGGGGTCGGGTACAATGAGCAGTTCTTC.

A word on this clone: The same CDR3 can be traced to other DNA sequences in this sample. The J gene is TRBJ2-1, the V gene TRBV27, with 14 bases matching TRBD2. The germline V gene has CDR1 MNHEY and CDR2 SMNVEV (reference sequence). The CDR3 has 15 residues. After removal of 5 bases from V and 7 bases from J, the junction contained 4 bases not matched to a gene. The CDR3 nucleotides are TGTGCCAGCAGTACGGGACTAGCGGGAGTTAATGAGCAGTTCTTC. As protein: CASSTGLAGVNEQFF.

This clone was counted once. CDR3 residues: CASSSRKRGGYTF. CDR3 bases: TGTGCCAGCAGCTCCAGGAAGAGAGGTGGCTACACCTTC. V is TRBV5-6 and J is TRBJ1-2; D gene uncertain. This CDR3 comprises 13 residues. Per the germline V gene, CDR1 is SGHDT and CDR2 is YYEEEE. V was pared by 3 bases and J by 7 bases, with 13 bases between.

The rearrangement joins TRBV27 to TRBJ1-5, with D possibly matching TRBD1 (5 bases). V was clipped by 6 bases and J by 4 bases, with 7 bases between them. The germline V gene encodes CDR1 MNHEY and CDR2 SMNVEV (reference sequence). CDR3 size: 12 residues. In DNA, the CDR3 is TGTGCCAGCAGAGAGGGGAATCAGCCCCAGCATTTT. Its translation: CASREGNQPQHF.

This clone has ten or more counts. The J gene is TRBJ2-6, the V gene TRBV28; D is unresolved. Trimming stripped 8 bases from V and 0 bases from J, with 11 bases between. CDR1 and CDR2 (germline): MDHEN, SYDVKM. There are 15 residues in the CDR3. In DNA, the CDR3 is TGTGCCAGCTCCCTAACCCTCTCTGGGGCCAACGTCCTGACTTTC. Its translation: CASSLTLSGANVLTF.

V gene TRBV5-6 combines with J gene TRBJ1-5, with TRBD1 as a possible D gene (5 bases). Trimming took off 2 bases at V and 2 bases at J, with 11 bases between the two ends. The CDR3 has 15 amino acids. Germline CDR1 reads SGHDT; CDR2 reads YYEEEE. DNA of the CDR3: TGTGCCAGCAGCTTTTGGGGGTCGGGCAATCAGCCCCAGCATTTT. It is translated as CASSFWGSGNQPQHF.

This chain links TRBV7-9 with TRBJ2-1; possible D gene TRBD2, 6 bases. This CDR3 spans 15 amino acids. The V and J ends lost 3 bases and 7 bases respectively, with 16 bases between them. Germline loops: CDR1 SEHNR, CDR2 FQNEAQ (reference sequence). The CDR3 region is CASSFRPGSENEQFF. In DNA form, the CDR3 reads TGTGCCAGCAGCTTCCGACCCGGGAGCGAAAATGAGCAGTTCTTC.

This chain joins TRBV15 and TRBJ1-2; D remains ambiguous. Germline V CDR1 and CDR2: LNHNV, YYDKDF (reference sequence). Trimming stripped 0 bases from V and 0 bases from J, with 11 bases between. The CDR3 extends over 16 amino acids. The DNA of the CDR3 is TGTGCCACCAGCAGAGAGCGGGCGGGAGCTAACTATGGCTACACCTTC. Its protein is CATSRERAGANYGYTF.

V usage is TRBV6-6 and J usage is TRBJ2-1, with D possibly being TRBD1 or TRBD2 (5 bases each). Germline CDR1 MNHNY, CDR2 SVGAGI (reference sequence). CDR3 length: 11 residues. Deletions cut 11 bases from V and 10 bases from J, with 15 bases between. CDR3 sequence (DNA): TGTGCCGCCGAGGATGGGGACGAGCAGTTCTTC. This codes for CAAEDGDEQFF.

The rearrangement uses TRBV19 and TRBJ1-1; D is unclear. V shed 3 bases and J shed 3 bases, with 8 bases lying between them. CDR3 length: 13 amino acids. Germline V gives CDR1 LNHDA, CDR2 SQIVND (reference sequence). The CDR3 DNA follows: TGTGCCAGTAGTATTTGGTTTGACACTGAAGCTTTCTTT. Translation: CASSIWFDTEAFF.

The genes are TRBV6-1 and TRBJ1-3, with no clear D. The CDR3 has 14 amino acids. V was clipped by 7 bases and J by 1 base, with 11 bases between them. Germline values: CDR1 MNHNS, CDR2 SASEGT. Written as DNA, the CDR3 is TGTGCCAGCACCCCGGGCCTTTCTGGAAACACCATATATTTT. It translates to CASTPGLSGNTIYF.